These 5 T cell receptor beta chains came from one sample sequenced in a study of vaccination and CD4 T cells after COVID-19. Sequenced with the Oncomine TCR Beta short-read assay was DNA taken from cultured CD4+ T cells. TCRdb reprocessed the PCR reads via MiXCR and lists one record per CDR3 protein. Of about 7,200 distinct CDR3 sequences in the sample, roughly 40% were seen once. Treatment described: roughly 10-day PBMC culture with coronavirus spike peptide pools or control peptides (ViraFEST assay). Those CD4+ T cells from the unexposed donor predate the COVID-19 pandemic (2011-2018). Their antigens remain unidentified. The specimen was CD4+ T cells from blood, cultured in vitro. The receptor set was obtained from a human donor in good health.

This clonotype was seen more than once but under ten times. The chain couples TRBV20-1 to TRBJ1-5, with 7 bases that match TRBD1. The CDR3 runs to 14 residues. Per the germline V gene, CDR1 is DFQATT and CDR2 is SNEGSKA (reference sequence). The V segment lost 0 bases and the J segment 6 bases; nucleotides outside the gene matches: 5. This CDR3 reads CSARDRQGSQPQHF. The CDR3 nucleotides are TGCAGTGCTAGAGATCGACAGGGAAGTCAGCCCCAGCATTTT.

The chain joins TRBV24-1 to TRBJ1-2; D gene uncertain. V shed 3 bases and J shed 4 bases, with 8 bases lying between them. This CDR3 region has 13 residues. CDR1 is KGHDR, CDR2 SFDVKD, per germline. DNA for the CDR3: TGTGCCACCAGTGATCCGGAGGGCTATGGCTACACCTTC. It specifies CATSDPEGYGYTF.

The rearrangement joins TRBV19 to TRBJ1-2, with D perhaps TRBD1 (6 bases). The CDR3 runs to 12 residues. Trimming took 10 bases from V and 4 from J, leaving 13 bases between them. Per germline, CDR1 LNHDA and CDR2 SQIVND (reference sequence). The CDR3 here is CATGGTIYGYTF. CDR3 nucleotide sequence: TGTGCCACTGGGGGGACAATCTATGGCTACACCTTC.

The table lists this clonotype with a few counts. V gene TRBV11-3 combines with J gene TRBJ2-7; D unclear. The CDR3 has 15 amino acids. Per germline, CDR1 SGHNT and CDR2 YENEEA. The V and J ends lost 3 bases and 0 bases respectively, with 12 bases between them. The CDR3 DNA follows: TGTGCCAGCAGCTTGAACTCTCTACCCTCCTACGAGCAGTACTTC. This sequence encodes CASSLNSLPSYEQYF.

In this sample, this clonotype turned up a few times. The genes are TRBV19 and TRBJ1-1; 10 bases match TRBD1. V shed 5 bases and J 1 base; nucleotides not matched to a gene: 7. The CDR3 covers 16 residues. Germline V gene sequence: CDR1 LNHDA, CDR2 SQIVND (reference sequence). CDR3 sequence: CASSVPGQGPNTEAFF. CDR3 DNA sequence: TGTGCCAGTAGTGTCCCGGGACAGGGGCCGAACACTGAAGCTTTCTTT. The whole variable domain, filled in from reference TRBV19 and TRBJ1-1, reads DGGITQSPKYLFRKEGQNVTLSCEQNLNHDAMYWYRQDPGQGLRLIYYSQIVNDFQKGDIAEGYSVSREKKESFPLTVTSAQKNPTAFYLCASSVPGQGPNTEAFFGQGTRLTVV.